One and the same sample provided the 16 T cell receptor beta chains below, sequenced in a study of T cells in Graves' hyperthyroidism and ophthalmopathy. RNA transcripts were the template for amplifying TCR beta CDR3 regions. First-round RT-PCR of the TCR CDR3 relied on the HTBI primer set. Using its own MiXCR run on the multiplex PCR reads, TCRdb lists one record per CDR3 protein. The sample has 620,000 or so distinct CDR3 sequences, about 15% seen once. The sequenced sample consisted of blood. All receptors come from a woman aged 50 to 60 with Graves' ophthalmopathy.

This clonotype has a count of ten or more. This chain uses TRBV2 with TRBJ2-3; 9 nucleotides agree with TRBD2. After removal of 5 bases from V and 3 bases from J, the junction contained 6 bases not matched to a gene. Germline V gene lookup returns CDR1 SNHLY and CDR2 FYNNEI. This CDR3 spans 15 amino acids. The CDR3 spells CASSFGTSITDTQYF. CDR3 nucleotide sequence: TGTGCCAGCAGTTTCGGGACTAGCATAACAGATACGCAGTATTTT.

V is TRBV7-2 and J is TRBJ1-3; D gene ambiguous. The length of the CDR3 is 16 residues. Germline V gene data show CDR1 as SGHTA and CDR2 as FQGNSA. V lost 1 base to trimming and J lost 1 base, with 11 bases between them. The CDR3 DNA follows: TGTGCCAGCAGCTTAGGGTCAGCCCTTTCTGGAAACACCATATATTTT. It codes for CASSLGSALSGNTIYF.

This clonotype was detected only a few times. This chain joins TRBV5-1 and TRBJ1-3; D call uncertain. Trimming stripped 5 bases from V and 6 bases from J, with 15 bases between. The V gene's germline CDR1 is SGHRS and CDR2 YFSETQ. The CDR3 has 14 residues. The CDR3 bases are TGCGCCAGCAGAGCCCCGGGGAGGACAAACACCATATATTTT. Translation gives CASRAPGRTNTIYF.

This clonotype was recorded at least ten times. The genes are TRBV7-2 and TRBJ2-7, with TRBD1 matching 7 bases. Looked up from germline, CDR1 is SGHTA and CDR2 is FQGNSA. The CDR3 spans 15 residues. V lost 0 bases to trimming and J lost 1 base; unmatched junction nucleotides: 3. The CDR3 is CASSLAGTASYEQYF. DNA of the CDR3: TGTGCCAGCAGCTTAGCCGGGACAGCGTCCTACGAGCAGTACTTC.

This clonotype has more than one count but fewer than ten. The chain employs TRBV29-1 and TRBJ2-3; D ambiguous. The germline V gene has CDR1 SQVTM and CDR2 ANQGSEA. The CDR3 runs 11 residues. V lost 5 bases to trimming and J lost 7 bases, with 10 bases between them. This chain's CDR3 is CSVHNLNTQYF. CDR3 DNA: TGCAGCGTTCATAATCTGAATACGCAGTATTTT.

V is TRBV12-3 or TRBV12-4 and J is TRBJ2-7, with 7 positions matching TRBD1. The V gene end was trimmed by 6 bases and the J gene end by 4 bases; junction bases not matched to a gene: 12. CDR3 length: 15 amino acids. CDR3 in DNA: TGTGCCAGCAGCAGGCCCGTAGGGACAGCATACGAGCAGTACTTC. Translating gives CASSRPVGTAYEQYF.

Ten or more counts support this clonotype. This chain uses TRBV6-1 with TRBJ1-1; D is ambiguous. V lost 0 bases to trimming and J lost 6 bases, with 5 bases between them. This CDR3 is 12 amino acids long. Per germline, CDR1 MNHNS and CDR2 SASEGT. Here the CDR3 reads CASSEAGAEAFF. The CDR3 coding sequence is TGTGCCAGCAGTGAAGCTGGGGCTGAAGCTTTCTTT.

Many counts were recorded for this clonotype. V gene TRBV10-2 combines with J gene TRBJ1-5; the D is unclear. Germline CDR1 is WSHSY and CDR2 is SAAADI. V lost 0 bases and J lost 5, with 14 bases in between. The CDR3 runs 16 residues. Here the CDR3 DNA reads TGCGCCAGCAGTGAGTCATCTCCGACCGCAGATCAGCCCCAGCATTTT. It encodes CASSESSPTADQPQHF.

On this clonotype: Relative to the germline gene, one junction end is altered; a read error may explain this. The chain carries TRBV6-6 and TRBJ1-4; D is unresolved. Per the germline V gene, CDR1 is MNHNY and CDR2 is SVGAGI (reference sequence). This CDR3 is built from 16 residues. The CDR3 sequence is CASSYSGGFTNEELFF. CDR3 sequence (DNA): TGTGCCAGCAGTTACTCGGGCGGATTCACGAATGAAGAACTGTTTTTT.

This clonotype appeared many times. V usage is TRBV5-1 and J usage is TRBJ2-5; tentative D call: TRBD1 (6 bases). CDR1 and CDR2 from the germline V gene are SGHRS and YFSETQ. The CDR3 runs 18 residues. V was trimmed by 2 bases and J by 2 bases, leaving 22 bases between them. CDR3 in DNA: TGCGCCAGCAGCTTCGGTTTAAGGGGTGCAGGGGTTCAAGAGACCCAGTACTTC. It specifies CASSFGLRGAGVQETQYF.

This clonotype was picked up many times. The CDR3 DNA reads TGTGCCAGCTCAGCGACAAGCCAGGACAATGAGCAGTTCTTC. Residues: CASSATSQDNEQFF. The chain employs TRBV18 and TRBJ2-1; unclear D gene. This CDR3 is 14 amino acids long. Germline assignment: CDR1 KGHSH and CDR2 LQKENI. Trimming took 5 bases from V and 5 from J, leaving 13 bases between them.

The genes are TRBV5-1 and TRBJ2-7; a weak D match, TRBD1 (6 bases). The ends were cut back, 4 bases at V and 3 bases at J, with 11 bases in the middle. The CDR3 has 13 residues. Germline CDR1 and CDR2: SGHRS and YFSETQ. The CDR3 DNA follows: TGCGCCAGCAGCACCGGGACAAACTACGAGCAGTACTTC. This codes for CASSTGTNYEQYF.

The chain combines TRBV20-1 with TRBJ1-5; 8 bases agree with TRBD1. With 6 bases clipped from V and 3 bases from J, the junction kept 4 bases outside the gene matches. Germline V gene sequence: CDR1 DFQATT, CDR2 SNEGSKA (reference sequence). CDR3 size: 13 residues. The CDR3 nucleotides read TGCAGTGCAAAGGACAGGGTCAATCAGCCCCAGCATTTT. Its protein product is CSAKDRVNQPQHF.

The chain uses TRBV20-1 and TRBJ1-1; no firm D call. The CDR3 runs 15 residues. The germline V gene has CDR1 DFQATT and CDR2 SNEGSKA (reference sequence). V was trimmed by 0 bases and J by 0 bases, leaving 11 bases between them. CDR3 protein: CSARDLDGMNTEAFF. Written as DNA, the CDR3 is TGCAGTGCTAGAGACTTGGACGGTATGAACACTGAAGCTTTCTTT.

This clonotype was seen many times. The J gene is TRBJ2-1, the V gene TRBV11-3; 9 bases fit TRBD1. V lost 1 base to trimming and J lost 9 bases; unmatched junction nucleotides: 4. Germline V CDR1 and CDR2: SGHNT, YENEEA. CDR3 size: 14 residues. The CDR3 is CASSLVQGAAEQFF. The CDR3 DNA follows: TGTGCCAGCAGCTTAGTACAGGGGGCGGCTGAGCAGTTCTTC.

Ten or more counts support this clonotype. V usage is TRBV3-1 and J usage is TRBJ2-4; 7 bases agree with TRBD2. This CDR3 contains 15 residues. Germline CDR1 reads LGHDT; CDR2 reads YNNKEL (reference sequence). V was pared by 0 bases and J by 4 bases, with 3 bases of the junction left unmatched. CDR3 coding DNA: TGTGCCAGCAGCCAAGAAAAGCGGGGTAAAAACATTCAGTACTTC. This translates into CASSQEKRGKNIQYF.